This T cell receptor (beta chain) is from a study of glioma-infiltrating T cells after dendritic cell vaccination. Measured with immunoSEQ multiplex PCR; TCRdb has only the in-frame clones, and not every one. This sample yields just under 85,000 clones, of which approximately 90% are seen a single time; 3% to 3.5% belongs to the top ten. This clone was picked up one time. V lost 1 base and J lost 0, with 7 bases in between. The CDR3 length is 15 residues. CDR1 and CDR2 (germline): MNHNS, SASEGT. V is TRBV6-1 and J is TRBJ2-4; D unresolved. The origin of this receptor is a human donor with glioblastoma. Sequenced material: blood, taken before dendritic cell vaccination. The CDR3 region is CASSEGWLAKNIQYF. The CDR3 DNA sequence: TGTGCCAGCAGTGAAGGATGGCTAGCCAAAAACATTCAGTACTTC.